The rows below give T cell receptor beta chains drawn from one sample of a study of cytomegalovirus exposure and HLA in healthy donors. The method was immunoSEQ multiplex PCR; TCRdb's version includes in-frame clones alone and lacks a portion of them. The data hold roughly 100,000 clones, with 79% observed a single time. Material for sequencing was PBMCs. The receptors shown here come from a male donor in good health and CMV-seropositive. CDR3s include the opening cysteine and the closing phenylalanine or tryptophan. The order of the fields is CDR3 DNA, CDR3 protein, D gene, V gene, clone size, J gene. The D gene is left open where the match is weak. The listing skips clone size in some rows; elsewhere it reads once, few, many or a size class.

CDR3 DNA: TGTGCCAGCAGCTATTCAACAGGGGGCCGATACGAGCAGTACTTC; CDR3 protein: CASSYSTGGRYEQYF; D gene: TRBD1; V gene: TRBV7-2; clone size: .; J gene: TRBJ2-7
CDR3 DNA: TGTGCCAGCAGTACCCCGGGACAGACCACAGATACGCAGTATTTT; CDR3 protein: CASSTPGQTTDTQYF; D gene: TRBD1; V gene: TRBV2; clone size: .; J gene: TRBJ2-3
CDR3 DNA: TGTGCCAGCAGCTTTCCAGTGAACACTGAAGCTTTCTTT; CDR3 protein: CASSFPVNTEAFF; D gene: .; V gene: TRBV5-6; clone size: .; J gene: TRBJ1-1
CDR3 DNA: TGCGCCAGCACCTTGGACCTAGCAACCGGGGAGCTGTTTTTT; CDR3 protein: CASTLDLATGELFF; D gene: .; V gene: TRBV5-1; clone size: .; J gene: TRBJ2-2
CDR3 DNA: TGTGCCAGCAGTTCCGGGACAGCCAGCAATCAGCCCCAGCATTTT; CDR3 protein: CASSSGTASNQPQHF; D gene: TRBD1; V gene: TRBV6-5; clone size: .; J gene: TRBJ1-5
CDR3 DNA: TGCAGCGTTGGGGGCACAGGGGTCCAAGAGACCCAGTACTTC; CDR3 protein: CSVGGTGVQETQYF; D gene: TRBD1; V gene: TRBV29-1; clone size: .; J gene: TRBJ2-5
CDR3 DNA: TGTGCCAGCAGCCGCCTATTTGGGACAGGGGAATACAATGAGCAGTTCTTC; CDR3 protein: CASSRLFGTGEYNEQFF; D gene: TRBD1; V gene: TRBV14; clone size: .; J gene: TRBJ2-1
CDR3 DNA: TGTGCCTCACCCGGGACAGGGGGGGATTATTCACCCCTCCACTTT; CDR3 protein: CASPGTGGDYSPLHF; D gene: TRBD1; V gene: TRBV30; clone size: .; J gene: TRBJ1-6
CDR3 DNA: TGCGCCAGCAGCCGCGGGACAGGGGAGGAGTTCTTC; CDR3 protein: CASSRGTGEEFF; D gene: TRBD1; V gene: TRBV10-1; clone size: .; J gene: TRBJ2-1
CDR3 DNA: TGCGCCAGCAGCCACACAGGTGGGGGGTATGGCTACACCTTC; CDR3 protein: CASSHTGGGYGYTF; D gene: .; V gene: TRBV4-1; clone size: .; J gene: TRBJ1-2
CDR3 DNA: TGTGCCAGCAGCGTAGAAACTAGCGGCTTCAGCACAGATACGCAGTATTTT; CDR3 protein: CASSVETSGFSTDTQYF; D gene: TRBD2; V gene: TRBV9; clone size: .; J gene: TRBJ2-3
CDR3 DNA: TGTGCCAGCAGTAAGGCCGGGACAGGGACCAATGAGCAGTTCTTC; CDR3 protein: CASSKAGTGTNEQFF; D gene: TRBD1; V gene: TRBV6-5; clone size: .; J gene: TRBJ2-1
CDR3 DNA: TGTGCCTGGAGCCACGGGACTAGCGGGAGCTCCTACAATGAGCAGTTCTTC; CDR3 protein: CAWSHGTSGSSYNEQFF; D gene: TRBD2; V gene: TRBV30; clone size: .; J gene: TRBJ2-1
CDR3 DNA: TGTGCCAGCAGCTTATCTCCGCAGTCCACAGATACGCAGTATTTT; CDR3 protein: CASSLSPQSTDTQYF; D gene: .; V gene: TRBV7-2; clone size: .; J gene: TRBJ2-3
CDR3 DNA: TGTGCCAGCAGCCCCCTAAGAGTTATCGGGGAGCTGTTTTTT; CDR3 protein: CASSPLRVIGELFF; D gene: .; V gene: TRBV7-8; clone size: once; J gene: TRBJ2-2
CDR3 DNA: TGTGCTAGTGTTCTAGGAGAGACCCAGTACTTC; CDR3 protein: CASVLGETQYF; D gene: .; V gene: TRBV12-5; clone size: .; J gene: TRBJ2-5
CDR3 DNA: TGCGCCAGCAGCCAAGATGCCCAGGGGAATCAGCCCCAGCATTTT; CDR3 protein: CASSQDAQGNQPQHF; D gene: .; V gene: TRBV4-3; clone size: .; J gene: TRBJ1-5
CDR3 DNA: TGTGCCTGGAGCGAGGGTTATGGCTACACCTTC; CDR3 protein: CAWSEGYGYTF; D gene: .; V gene: TRBV30; clone size: .; J gene: TRBJ1-2
CDR3 DNA: TGTGCCAGCAGCTTAGCACCGGGACAGACCCTCTATGGCTACACCTTC; CDR3 protein: CASSLAPGQTLYGYTF; D gene: TRBD1; V gene: TRBV7-8; clone size: .; J gene: TRBJ1-2
CDR3 DNA: TGCGCCAGCAGCTTGGTTGGCACCGCGAACACTGAAGCTTTCTTT; CDR3 protein: CASSLVGTANTEAFF; D gene: .; V gene: TRBV5-1; clone size: .; J gene: TRBJ1-1
CDR3 DNA: TGTGCCACCGACAGGGGAGGACGTCAGCCCCAGCATTTT; CDR3 protein: CATDRGGRQPQHF; D gene: TRBD1; V gene: TRBV19; clone size: .; J gene: TRBJ1-5
CDR3 DNA: TGTGCCAGCTCCCCCATGGGGAGGTCCTCTGGAAACACCATATATTTT; CDR3 protein: CASSPMGRSSGNTIYF; D gene: .; V gene: TRBV18; clone size: .; J gene: TRBJ1-3
CDR3 DNA: TGTGCCAGCAGTCTGACAGGGAACACTGAAGCTTTCTTT; CDR3 protein: CASSLTGNTEAFF; D gene: .; V gene: TRBV6-4; clone size: few; J gene: TRBJ1-1
CDR3 DNA: TGCGCCAGCAGCCGACTAGCGGAGCACCAAGAGACCCAGTACTTC; CDR3 protein: CASSRLAEHQETQYF; D gene: TRBD2; V gene: TRBV5-1; clone size: .; J gene: TRBJ2-5
CDR3 DNA: TGTGCCAGCAGCTTTCGTGCAGGGACTTATAATTCACCCCTCCACTTT; CDR3 protein: CASSFRAGTYNSPLHF; D gene: .; V gene: TRBV7-2; clone size: .; J gene: TRBJ1-6